What follows are 9 T cell receptor beta chains derived from one specimen sequenced in a study of HIV-infected patients and healthy controls. TCRdb itself ran the 5' RACE reads through MiXCR, one entry per CDR3 protein. The sample lists almost 65,000 distinct CDR3 sequences, under 25% occurring once. Sequencing was done on a sample of CD4+ T cells from blood. The origin of the receptors is a human donor in good health.

This clonotype was counted many times. This chain connects TRBV3-1 to TRBJ1-1; D gene ambiguous. CDR1 is LGHDT, CDR2 YNNKEL, per germline (reference sequence). The V end was cut by 0 bases, the J end by 1 base, with 9 bases between. The CDR3 extends over 15 amino acids. The CDR3 bases are TGTGCCAGCAGCCAAGAAATCGACACGAACACTGAAGCTTTCTTT. Protein product: CASSQEIDTNTEAFF.

V and J are TRBV2 and TRBJ2-7; 9 positions agree with TRBD1. This CDR3 has 16 residues. The trim removed 3 bases at V and 6 bases at J, leaving 12 bases unmatched. CDR1 is SNHLY, CDR2 FYNNEI, per germline. CDR3 bases: TGTGCCAGCAGTGATCACCTCCGGGACAGGGATGGCGAGCAGTACTTC. The encoded protein is CASSDHLRDRDGEQYF.

V and J are TRBV6-2 or TRBV6-3 and TRBJ1-1; TRBD1 might be the D (6 bases). Trimming pared 6 bases from V and 6 bases from J, leaving 20 bases between. CDR1 MNHEY and CDR2 SVGEGT come from the germline V gene. CDR3 size: 15 residues. CDR3 amino acids: CASSPFRTDGSEAFF. CDR3 bases: TGTGCCAGCAGCCCATTTCGGACAGACGGTTCTGAAGCTTTCTTT.

This rearrangement joins TRBV19 to TRBJ1-2, with D hard to call. The CDR3 sequence is 16 residues long. Germline V gene data show CDR1 as LNHDA and CDR2 as SQIVND (reference sequence). The ends were cut back, 5 bases at V and 3 bases at J, with 19 bases in the middle. CDR3 DNA sequence: TGTGCCAGTAGTGGAACCGCTGTATCCCACTACTATGGCTACACCTTC. Its translation: CASSGTAVSHYYGYTF.

The chain links TRBV30 to TRBJ1-2; 8 nucleotides agree with TRBD1. V lost 5 bases to trimming and J lost 4 bases; unmatched junction nucleotides: 3. This CDR3 has 12 residues. The germline V gene has CDR1 GTSNPN and CDR2 SVGIG (reference sequence). CDR3 in amino acids: CAWAGTGYGYTF. CDR3 in DNA: TGTGCCTGGGCCGGGACAGGCTATGGCTACACCTTC.

The rearrangement joins TRBV12-3 or TRBV12-4 to TRBJ1-2, with D unclear. V dropped 3 bases and J dropped 8 bases, with 10 bases sitting between them. The CDR3 runs to 12 residues. The chain's CDR3 is CASSFFPWGYTF. CDR3 in DNA: TGTGCCAGCAGTTTTTTCCCGTGGGGCTACACCTTC.

This clonotype was seen at least ten times. This chain connects TRBV25-1 to TRBJ1-1; weak D call: TRBD1 (6 bases). V lost 0 bases and J 4 bases, leaving 12 bases between the germline ends. Germline-derived CDR1 and CDR2 are MGHDK and SYGVNS. The CDR3 totals 15 residues. CDR3 residues: CASSEYKQGGTEAFF. In DNA form, the CDR3 reads TGTGCCAGCAGTGAATATAAACAGGGCGGCACTGAAGCTTTCTTT.

This clonotype occurred a few times. The rearrangement links TRBV9 to TRBJ1-4, with D possibly TRBD1 on 5 matching bases. The germline V and J ends were trimmed by 4 bases and 7 bases, with 20 bases remaining between them. Germline V gives CDR1 SGDLS, CDR2 YYNGEE. The CDR3 totals 16 residues. The CDR3 reads CASSNPGTARSEKLFF. The DNA for the CDR3 is TGTGCCAGCAGCAACCCCGGGACCGCACGGAGTGAAAAACTGTTTTTT.

The table lists this clonotype with many counts. The CDR3 loop reads CASSYLTSGTGDQPQHF. The CDR3 region has the DNA TGTGCCAGCAGCTATCTAACCTCCGGGACAGGCGATCAGCCCCAGCATTTT. The V and J genes are TRBV2 and TRBJ1-5, with 8 bases identical to TRBD1. The junction had 15 bases not matched to a gene; V was cut back by 6 bases and J by 5 bases. The germline gives CDR1 SNHLY, CDR2 FYNNEI. The CDR3 covers 17 residues.